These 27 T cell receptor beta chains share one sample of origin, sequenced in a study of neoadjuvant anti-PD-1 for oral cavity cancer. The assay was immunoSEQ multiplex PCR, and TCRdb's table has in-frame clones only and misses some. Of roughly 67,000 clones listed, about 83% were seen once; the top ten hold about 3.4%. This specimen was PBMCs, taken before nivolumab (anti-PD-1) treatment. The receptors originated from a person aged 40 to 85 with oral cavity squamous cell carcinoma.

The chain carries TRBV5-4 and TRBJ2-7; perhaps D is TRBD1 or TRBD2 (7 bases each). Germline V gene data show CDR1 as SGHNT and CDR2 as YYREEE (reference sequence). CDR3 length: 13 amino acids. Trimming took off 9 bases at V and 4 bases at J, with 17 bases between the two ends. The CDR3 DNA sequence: TGTGCCACCAGGGGGGGGCACCAATACGAGCAGTACTTC. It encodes CATRGGHQYEQYF.

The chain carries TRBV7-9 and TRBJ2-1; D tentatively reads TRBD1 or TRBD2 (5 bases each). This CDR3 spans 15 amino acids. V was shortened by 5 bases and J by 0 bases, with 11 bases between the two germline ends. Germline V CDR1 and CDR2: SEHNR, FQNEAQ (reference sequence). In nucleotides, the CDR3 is TGTGCCAGCAGCCCCCACGGGACCTCCTACAATGAGCAGTTCTTC. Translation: CASSPHGTSYNEQFF.

CDR3 sequence: CASSEAVEGHTEAFF. CDR3 nucleotides: TGTGCCAGCAGTGAAGCAGTGGAGGGGCACACTGAAGCTTTCTTT. The V and J genes are TRBV6-1 and TRBJ1-1, with D tentatively TRBD1 (5 bases). Germline CDR1 and CDR2: MNHNS and SASEGT. V gave up 0 bases and J gave up 3 bases, with 11 bases separating them. This CDR3 has 15 residues.

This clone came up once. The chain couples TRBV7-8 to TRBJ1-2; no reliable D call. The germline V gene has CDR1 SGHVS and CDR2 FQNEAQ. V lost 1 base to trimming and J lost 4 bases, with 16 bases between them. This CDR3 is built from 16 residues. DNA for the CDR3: TGTGCCAGCAGCTTAGGGACCCCACTGGCTGTCTATGGCTACACCTTC. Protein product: CASSLGTPLAVYGYTF.

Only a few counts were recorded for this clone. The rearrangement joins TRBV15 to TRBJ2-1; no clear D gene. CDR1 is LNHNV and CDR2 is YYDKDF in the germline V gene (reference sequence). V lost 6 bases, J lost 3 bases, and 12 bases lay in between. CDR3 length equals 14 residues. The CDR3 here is CATRGRAVYNEQFF. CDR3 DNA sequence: TGTGCCACCAGGGGCCGGGCCGTCTACAATGAGCAGTTCTTC. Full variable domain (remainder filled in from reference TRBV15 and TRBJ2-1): DAMVIQNPRYQVTQFGKPVTLSCSQTLNHNVMYWYQQKSSQAPKLLFHYYDKDFNNEADTPDNFQSRRPNTSFCFLDIRSPGLGDTAMYLCATRGRAVYNEQFFGPGTRLTVL.

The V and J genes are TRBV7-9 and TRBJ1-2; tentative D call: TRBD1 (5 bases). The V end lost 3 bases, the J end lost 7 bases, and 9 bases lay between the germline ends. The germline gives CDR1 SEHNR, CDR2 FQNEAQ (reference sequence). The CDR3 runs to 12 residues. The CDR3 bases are TGTGCCAGCAGCTTTTTAAGGGGTGGCTACACCTTC. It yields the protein CASSFLRGGYTF.

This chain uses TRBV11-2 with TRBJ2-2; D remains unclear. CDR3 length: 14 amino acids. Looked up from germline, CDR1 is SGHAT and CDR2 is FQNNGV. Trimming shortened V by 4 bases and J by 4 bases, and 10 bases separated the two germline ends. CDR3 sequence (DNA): TGTGCCAGCAGCTATAGTAGGACCACCGGGGAGCTGTTTTTT. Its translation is CASSYSRTTGELFF. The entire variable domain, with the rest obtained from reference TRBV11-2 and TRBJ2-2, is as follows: EAGVAQSPRYKIIEKRQSVAFWCNPISGHATLYWYQQILGQGPKLLIQFQNNGVVDDSQLPKDRFSAERLKGVDSTLKIQPAKLEDSAVYLCASSYSRTTGELFFGEGSRLTVL.

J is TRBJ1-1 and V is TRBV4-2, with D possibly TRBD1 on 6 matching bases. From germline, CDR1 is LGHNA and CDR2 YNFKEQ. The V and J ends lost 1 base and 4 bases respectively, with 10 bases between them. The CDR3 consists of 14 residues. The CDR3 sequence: CASSQVGGLTEAFF. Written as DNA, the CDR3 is TGTGCCAGCAGCCAAGTGGGGGGGCTCACTGAAGCTTTCTTT.

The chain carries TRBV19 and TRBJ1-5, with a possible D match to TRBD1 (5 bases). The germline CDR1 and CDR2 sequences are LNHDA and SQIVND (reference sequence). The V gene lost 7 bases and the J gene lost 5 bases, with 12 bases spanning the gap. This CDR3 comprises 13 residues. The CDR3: CASNVQGYQPQHF. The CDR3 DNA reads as TGTGCCAGTAACGTTCAGGGTTATCAGCCCCAGCATTTT.

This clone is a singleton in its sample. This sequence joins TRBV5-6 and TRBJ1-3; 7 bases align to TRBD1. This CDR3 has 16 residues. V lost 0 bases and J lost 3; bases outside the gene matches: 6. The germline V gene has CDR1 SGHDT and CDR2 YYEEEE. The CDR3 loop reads CASSLGQGGYGNTIYF. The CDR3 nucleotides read TGTGCCAGCAGCTTGGGACAGGGAGGCTATGGAAACACCATATATTTT.

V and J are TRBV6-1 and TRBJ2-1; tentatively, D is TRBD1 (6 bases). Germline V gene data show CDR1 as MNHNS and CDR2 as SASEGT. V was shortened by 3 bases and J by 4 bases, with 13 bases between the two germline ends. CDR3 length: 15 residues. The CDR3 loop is CASSDGAGAYNEQFF. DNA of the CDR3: TGTGCCAGCAGTGATGGGGCAGGGGCGTACAATGAGCAGTTCTTC.

The CDR3 DNA reads as TGCGCCAGCAGCTTGGACTGGGTCCAGGCTGGCTACACCTTC. Translation gives CASSLDWVQAGYTF. The gene calls are TRBV5-1 and TRBJ1-2; unclear D gene. This CDR3 spans 14 amino acids. Trimming removed 0 bases at V and 7 bases at J, with 13 bases between. Germline V CDR1 and CDR2: SGHRS, YFSETQ.

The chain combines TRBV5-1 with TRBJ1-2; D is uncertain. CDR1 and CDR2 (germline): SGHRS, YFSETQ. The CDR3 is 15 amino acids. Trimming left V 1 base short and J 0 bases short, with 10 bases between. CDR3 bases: TGCGCCAGCAGCTTGAGACAAGCCTCTAACTATGGCTACACCTTC. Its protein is CASSLRQASNYGYTF.

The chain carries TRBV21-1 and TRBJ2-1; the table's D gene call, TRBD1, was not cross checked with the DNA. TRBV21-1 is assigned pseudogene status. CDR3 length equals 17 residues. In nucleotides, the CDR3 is TGTGCCAGCAGTGCGTTGGACAGGGGAATGGGGTACAATGAGCAGTTCTTC. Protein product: CASSALDRGMGYNEQFF.

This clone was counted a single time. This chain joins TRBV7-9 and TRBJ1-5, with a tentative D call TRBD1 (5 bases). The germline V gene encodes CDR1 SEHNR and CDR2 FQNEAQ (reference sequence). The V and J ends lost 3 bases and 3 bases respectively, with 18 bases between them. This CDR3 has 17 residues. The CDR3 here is CASSFEGFGGANQPQHF. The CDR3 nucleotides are TGTGCCAGCAGCTTCGAGGGGTTTGGGGGTGCCAATCAGCCCCAGCATTTT.

CDR3 residues: CASSSMGTGELFF. CDR3 in DNA: TGTGCCAGCAGCTCGATGGGAACCGGGGAGCTGTTTTTT. The V and J genes are TRBV9 and TRBJ2-2; D uncertain. The CDR3 totals 13 residues. Trimming stripped 4 bases from V and 5 bases from J, with 9 bases between. Germline-derived CDR1 and CDR2 are SGDLS and YYNGEE. Combining the CDR3 with reference TRBV9 and TRBJ2-2 gives the whole variable domain DSGVTQTPKHLITATGQRVTLRCSPRSGDLSVYWYQQSLDQGLQFLIQYYNGEERAKGNILERFSAQQFPDLHSELNLSSLELGDSALYFCASSSMGTGELFFGEGSRLTVL.

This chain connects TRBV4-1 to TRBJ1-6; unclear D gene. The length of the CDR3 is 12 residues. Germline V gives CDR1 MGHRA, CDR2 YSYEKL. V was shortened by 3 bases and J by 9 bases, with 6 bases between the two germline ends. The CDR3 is CASSHPVSPLHF. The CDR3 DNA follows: TGCGCCAGCAGCCACCCTGTTTCACCCCTCCACTTT.

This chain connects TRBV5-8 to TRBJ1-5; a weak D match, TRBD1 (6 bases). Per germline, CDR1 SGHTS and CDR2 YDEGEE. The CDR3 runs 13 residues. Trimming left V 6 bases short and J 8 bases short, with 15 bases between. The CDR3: CASTRRGQKPQHF. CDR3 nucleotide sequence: TGTGCCAGCACCCGACGGGGGCAGAAGCCCCAGCATTTT.

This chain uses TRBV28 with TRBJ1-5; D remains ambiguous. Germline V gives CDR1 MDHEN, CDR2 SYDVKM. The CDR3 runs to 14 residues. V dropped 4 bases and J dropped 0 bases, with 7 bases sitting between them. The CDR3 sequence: CASSSPGSNQPQHF. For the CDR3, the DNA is TGTGCCAGCAGTTCCCCCGGTAGCAATCAGCCCCAGCATTTT.

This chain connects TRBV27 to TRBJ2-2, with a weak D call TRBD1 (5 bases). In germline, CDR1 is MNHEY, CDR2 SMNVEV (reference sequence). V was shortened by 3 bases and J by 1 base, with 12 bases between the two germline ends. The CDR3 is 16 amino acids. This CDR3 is CASSLLGARNTGELFF. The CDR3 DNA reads TGTGCCAGCAGTTTGTTAGGGGCAAGGAACACCGGGGAGCTGTTTTTT.

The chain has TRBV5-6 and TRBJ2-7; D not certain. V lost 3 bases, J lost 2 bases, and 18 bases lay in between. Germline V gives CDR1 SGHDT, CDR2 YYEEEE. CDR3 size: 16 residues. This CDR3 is CASSSPAGPYTYEQYF. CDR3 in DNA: TGTGCCAGCAGCTCGCCCGCTGGGCCGTACACCTACGAGCAGTACTTC.

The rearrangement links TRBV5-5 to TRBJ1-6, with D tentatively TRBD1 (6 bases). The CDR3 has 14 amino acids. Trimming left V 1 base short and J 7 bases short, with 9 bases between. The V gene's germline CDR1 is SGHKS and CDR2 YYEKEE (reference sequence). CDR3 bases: TGTGCCAGCAGCTTGCAGGGGTGGAATTCACCCCTCCACTTT. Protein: CASSLQGWNSPLHF.

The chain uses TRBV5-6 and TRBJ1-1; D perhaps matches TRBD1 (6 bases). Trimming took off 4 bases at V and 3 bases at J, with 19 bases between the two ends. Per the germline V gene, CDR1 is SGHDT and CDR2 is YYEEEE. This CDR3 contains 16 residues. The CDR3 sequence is CASSPNFGGRYTEAFF. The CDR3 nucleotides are TGTGCCAGCAGCCCCAACTTTGGGGGGCGTTACACTGAAGCTTTCTTT.

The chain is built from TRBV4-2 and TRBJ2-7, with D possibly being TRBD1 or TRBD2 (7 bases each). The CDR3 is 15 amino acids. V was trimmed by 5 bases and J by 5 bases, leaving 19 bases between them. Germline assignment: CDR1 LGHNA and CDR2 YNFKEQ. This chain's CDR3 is CASSSGTGDYDEQYF. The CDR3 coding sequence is TGTGCCAGCAGCAGTGGCACAGGGGACTACGACGAGCAGTACTTC.

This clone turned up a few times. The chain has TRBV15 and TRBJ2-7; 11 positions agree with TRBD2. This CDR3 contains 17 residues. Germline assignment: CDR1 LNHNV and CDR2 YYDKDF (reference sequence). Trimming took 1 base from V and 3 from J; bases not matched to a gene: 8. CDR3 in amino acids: CATSRVAMGLADYEQYF. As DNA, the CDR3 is TGTGCCACCAGCAGAGTCGCCATGGGACTAGCGGACTACGAGCAGTACTTC.

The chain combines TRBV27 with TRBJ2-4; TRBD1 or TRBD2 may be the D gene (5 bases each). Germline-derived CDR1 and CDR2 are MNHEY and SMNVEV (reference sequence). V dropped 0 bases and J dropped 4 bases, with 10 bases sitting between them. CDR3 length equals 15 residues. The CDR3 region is CASSLSSGAKNIQYF. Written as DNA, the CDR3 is TGTGCCAGCAGTTTATCGTCCGGGGCTAAAAACATTCAGTACTTC.

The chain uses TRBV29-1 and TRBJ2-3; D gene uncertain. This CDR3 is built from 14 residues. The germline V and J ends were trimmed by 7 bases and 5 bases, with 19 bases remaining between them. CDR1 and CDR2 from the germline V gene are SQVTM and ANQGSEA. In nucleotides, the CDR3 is TGCAGCGCACCTCCCCTGGGAAGAGTAGATACGCAGTATTTT. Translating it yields CSAPPLGRVDTQYF.